This T cell receptor (beta chain) stems from a study of early T cells in non-severe SARS-CoV-2 infection. Regarding the study as a whole: Anti-spike CD8 responses were favored by VDJdb matching, which missed private and CD4 specificities.

V lost 3 bases, J lost 0 bases, and 8 bases lay in between. Germline V gene sequence: CDR1 MDHEN, CDR2 SYDVKM. CDR3 length: 14 residues. This clonotype was detected ten times or more. What it recognizes is unknown. MiXCR, applied by TCRdb to the 5' RACE reads, yields one record per CDR3 protein. Of roughly 83,000 distinct CDR3 sequences listed, under 11% are singletons. This rearrangement joins TRBV28 to TRBJ2-5, with D hard to call. The sample here was whole blood, taken at baseline. This receptor was taken from an adult who was a healthcare worker with PCR-confirmed SARS-CoV-2 infection or an uninfected control (not recorded which). CDR3 loop: CASSFAVHQETQYF. The CDR3 DNA reads TGTGCCAGCAGTTTCGCGGTGCACCAAGAGACCCAGTACTTC.